A selection of T cell receptor beta chains follows, all from one sample in a study of OX40 agonist ivuxolimab in advanced cancers. Measured with immunoSEQ multiplex PCR; TCRdb has only the in-frame clones, and not every one. Here the sample spans more than 60,000 clones, 77% being singletons. The source material was CD4+ or CD8+ T cells sorted from blood, sampled in a trial of the OX40 agonist ivuxolimab. The receptor source for this set is an adult with an advanced solid tumor such as melanoma, head and neck, liver or kidney cancer. CDR3s leave out the opening cysteine and the closing phenylalanine or tryptophan.

>14|TRBV6-5
ASSYGTGISYNEQF
>19|TRBV28
ASSLWGTSRTPAVNTGELF
>16|TRBV9
ASSPKGGHALAKNIQY
>10|TRBV10-3
AIRDGYQPQH
>12|TRBV4-2
ASSLGQYGNIQY
>13|TRBV9
ASSVDGANTGELF
>13|TRBV6-6
ASIYAPTGVYGYT
>16|TRBV5-1
ASSLNPGRGQLENGYT
>9|TRBV2
ASSEVNEQY
>10|TRBV6-5
ASSYQGFGYT
>15|TRBV28
ASSFTAGTSAYNEQF
>12|TRBV18
ASSPPAVNTEAF
>13|TRBV28
ASSLRSQGADIQY
>11|TRBV7-3
ASSLLGGTEAF
>14|TRBV11-3
ASSPTHTGAKNIQY
>11|TRBV6-1
ASSITGEYGYT
>15|TRBV10-3
AISRGLAGDMGGEQY